These 5 T cell receptor beta chains were all obtained from the same sample, sequenced in a study of blood T cell repertoires in COVID-19. This table comes from immunoSEQ multiplex PCR, and its TCRdb copy is limited to in-frame clones, with some not included. The repertoire includes roughly 220,000 clones, roughly 85% of them detected once, and 3.8% sits in the top ten. The sequenced sample was PBMCs or T cells enriched from blood (not recorded which). These receptors were obtained from a woman in her thirties or forties with acute COVID-19.

This clone has a single count. This chain uses TRBV9 with TRBJ2-3, with D unresolved. CDR1 is SGDLS and CDR2 is YYNGEE in the germline V gene. V shed 3 bases and J shed 0 bases, with 8 bases lying between them. CDR3 length: 14 amino acids. CDR3 DNA: TGTGCCAGCAGCGCCTACCCCAGCACAGATACGCAGTATTTT. As protein: CASSAYPSTDTQYF.

This chain uses TRBV6-5 with TRBJ2-7; 10 bases match TRBD1. CDR3 length: 14 amino acids. CDR1 and CDR2 (germline): MNHEY, SVGAGI. V was clipped by 6 bases and J by 4 bases; unmatched bases: 6. The CDR3 is CASSGDRGKYEQYF. The DNA of the CDR3 is TGTGCCAGCAGCGGGGACAGGGGCAAATACGAGCAGTACTTC.

The chain recombines TRBV24-1 with TRBJ2-5, with 11 positions matching TRBD2. The CDR3 spans 17 residues. After removal of 3 bases from V and 1 base from J, the junction contained 6 bases not matched to a gene. Germline V lookup: CDR1 KGHDR, CDR2 SFDVKD. Here the CDR3 reads CATSDAGTSGFQETQYF. CDR3 bases: TGTGCCACCAGTGATGCCGGGACTAGCGGTTTCCAAGAGACCCAGTACTTC.

The J gene is TRBJ2-3, the V gene TRBV2, with D perhaps matching TRBD1 (6 bases). Trimming cost V 6 bases and J 4 bases, with 17 bases left between them. The CDR3 is 15 amino acids. From germline, CDR1 is SNHLY and CDR2 FYNNEI. DNA of the CDR3: TGTGCCAGCAGCCCCACAGGGATCGGCTCAGATACGCAGTATTTT. Amino acid sequence: CASSPTGIGSDTQYF.

The chain has TRBV28 and TRBJ2-7, with 9 bases aligning to TRBD1. The CDR3 loop spans 15 amino acids. V lost 2 bases and J lost 7; bases outside the gene matches: 9. Germline V gene data show CDR1 as MDHEN and CDR2 as SYDVKM. In DNA form, the CDR3 reads TGTGCCAGCAGTTTACAGACAGGGGGGCCTACGGAGCAGTACTTC. Protein sequence: CASSLQTGGPTEQYF.